The rows below give T cell receptor beta chains drawn from one sample of a study of patients and donors after allogeneic stem cell transplantation. One entry per CDR3 protein results from TCRdb running MiXCR on the RT-PCR reads. The sample includes roughly 180,000 distinct CDR3 sequences, roughly two fifths of them seen just once. The material sequenced was blood, either unsorted or a sorted T cell fraction (not recorded which). These receptors were obtained from a human donor who was either an allogeneic HSCT recipient or a stem cell or donor lymphocyte infusion donor (not recorded which). It is not recorded whose cells these are; they may come from a transplant donor. The CDR3 runs from the conserved cysteine through the conserved F or W. D genes are given only for firm matches. Size tells how often a clone was seen (once, few, many) or the class of an expanded clone, and some rows leave it out.

>-|-|TRBJ2-1|TRBV29-1
CSVDIVQGNEQFF
TGCAGCGTTGATATAGTACAGGGAAATGAGCAGTTCTTC
>-|-|TRBJ1-3|TRBV7-9
CASSPLGAGNTIYF
TGTGCCAGCAGCCCACTCGGCGCTGGAAACACCATATATTTT
>-|-|TRBJ2-1|TRBV19
CASSMRREGASGYYNEQFF
TGTGCCAGTAGTATGCGCAGGGAGGGGGCTAGCGGTTATTACAATGAGCAGTTCTTC
>-|-|TRBJ2-1|TRBV7-8
CASSLRGEIAYNEQFF
TGTGCCAGCAGCTTGCGAGGGGAGATCGCCTACAATGAGCAGTTCTTC
>-|TRBD2|TRBJ2-2|TRBV28
CASSSRLAGAGTGELFF
TGTGCCAGCAGTTCAAGATTAGCGGGAGCGGGGACCGGGGAGCTGTTTTTT
>-|TRBD1|TRBJ1-2|TRBV10-3
CAISEWTGGAGNYGYTF
TGTGCCATCAGTGAGTGGACAGGGGGCGCCGGTAACTATGGCTACACCTTC
>-|-|TRBJ1-1|TRBV12-3/TRBV12-4
CASSLISKELKRTEAFF
TGTGCCAGCAGTTTGATTTCGAAGGAATTGAAAAGGACTGAAGCTTTCTTT
>few|-|TRBJ1-1|TRBV12-3/TRBV12-4
CASSLKGLNTEAFF
TGTGCCAGCAGTTTGAAGGGGTTGAACACTGAAGCTTTCTTT
>-|TRBD1|TRBJ2-7|TRBV4-3
CASSQEAQGAYEQYF
TGCGCCAGCAGCCAAGAGGCGCAGGGGGCTTACGAGCAGTACTTC
>-|-|TRBJ1-1|TRBV19
CASSTLLGGDEAFF
TGTGCCAGTAGTACCCTCCTAGGAGGGGATGAAGCTTTCTTT
>-|TRBD2|TRBJ2-5|TRBV4-1
CASSQDPGRVETQYF
TGCGCCAGCAGCCAAGATCCCGGGAGGGTAGAGACCCAGTACTTC
>-|-|TRBJ2-5|TRBV7-2
CASAGGYQETQYF
TGTGCCAGCGCCGGAGGGTACCAAGAGACCCAGTACTTC
>-|TRBD2|TRBJ2-3|TRBV7-3
CASSSRAGGPRDTQYF
TGTGCCAGCAGCTCGAGAGCGGGAGGGCCAAGGGATACGCAGTATTTT
>-|TRBD2|TRBJ2-7|TRBV6-5
CASNPGSGRDEQYF
TGTGCCAGCAACCCTGGTAGCGGGAGAGACGAGCAGTACTTC
>few|-|TRBJ2-7|TRBV27
CASSLKVSNYEQYF
TGTGCCAGCAGTTTAAAGGTCTCAAACTACGAGCAGTACTTC
>-|-|TRBJ1-2|TRBV20-1
CSASWVNYGYTF
TGCAGTGCTAGTTGGGTTAACTATGGCTACACCTTC
>-|-|TRBJ1-2|TRBV29-1
CSVEQDRLYGYTF
TGCAGCGTTGAACAGGACCGACTCTATGGCTACACCTTC
>-|-|TRBJ1-1|TRBV6-5
CASRDRAGTEAFF
TGTGCCAGCAGAGATCGGGCGGGCACTGAAGCTTTCTTT
>-|-|TRBJ1-4|TRBV6-2/TRBV6-3
CASSRRREKLFF
TGTGCCAGCAGCCGACGGCGTGAAAAACTGTTTTTT
>-|-|TRBJ1-2|TRBV20-1
CSARTGTDLGYTF
TGCAGTGCTAGAACCGGGACCGATTTAGGCTACACCTTC
>-|TRBD2|TRBJ2-1|TRBV12-3/TRBV12-4
CASSLVVRTSGYNEQFF
TGTGCCAGCAGTTTAGTAGTTAGGACTAGCGGATACAATGAGCAGTTCTTC
>-|-|TRBJ2-1|TRBV28
CASSLRDSSSYNEQFF
TGTGCCAGCAGTTTACGGGACTCCTCCTCCTACAATGAGCAGTTCTTC
>few|-|TRBJ2-1|TRBV29-1
CSVRLTEKYNEQFF
TGCAGCGTTCGCTTAACAGAGAAATACAATGAGCAGTTCTTC
>-|TRBD1|TRBJ1-4|TRBV4-3
CASSQLGTATNEKLFF
TGCGCCAGCAGCCAGCTCGGGACAGCAACTAATGAAAAACTGTTTTTT
>few|TRBD1|TRBJ1-2|TRBV20-1
CSASPDQGAYGYTF
TGCAGTGCTAGCCCGGACCAGGGGGCTTATGGCTACACCTTC
>-|TRBD1|TRBJ2-5|TRBV14
CASSTGTEETQYF
TGTGCCAGCAGCACCGGGACAGAAGAGACCCAGTACTTC
>few|TRBD1|TRBJ2-1|TRBV12-3/TRBV12-4
CASSLTAGQGPVSYNEQFF
TGTGCCAGCAGTCTAACAGCTGGACAGGGGCCGGTCTCCTACAATGAGCAGTTCTTC
>-|-|TRBJ2-2|TRBV5-1
CASSSLLQGDTGELFF
TGCGCCAGCAGCTCGCTTCTGCAGGGAGACACCGGGGAGCTGTTTTTT
>-|TRBD2|TRBJ2-1|TRBV9
CASSPPSGSLYNEQFF
TGTGCCAGCAGCCCCCCCAGCGGGAGCCTCTACAATGAGCAGTTCTTC
>-|-|TRBJ2-1|TRBV12-3/TRBV12-4
CASSLGTQNEQFF
TGTGCCAGCAGTTTAGGGACACAGAATGAGCAGTTCTTC
>-|TRBD1|TRBJ1-4|TRBV6-5
CASRRTGAYEKLFF
TGTGCCAGCAGACGGACAGGGGCTTATGAAAAACTGTTTTTT
>few|-|TRBJ2-3|TRBV7-2
CASSLGQGLTDTQYF
TGTGCCAGCAGCTTAGGGCAGGGGTTAACAGATACGCAGTATTTT
>-|-|TRBJ1-2|TRBV5-1
CASGSSDSYGYTF
TGCGCCAGCGGCTCGTCAGACAGCTATGGCTACACCTTC
>-|TRBD1|TRBJ1-2|TRBV27
CASSPVGQGASGYTF
TGTGCCAGCAGTCCGGTCGGACAGGGGGCTAGTGGCTACACCTTC
>few|-|TRBJ1-1|TRBV5-5
CASSSVPSTEAFF
TGTGCCAGCAGCTCGGTCCCGTCCACTGAAGCTTTCTTT
>-|TRBD2|TRBJ2-2|TRBV11-2
CASSLHGWREGSTGELFF
TGTGCCAGCAGCTTACACGGCTGGCGGGAGGGATCCACCGGGGAGCTGTTTTTT
>-|-|TRBJ1-5|TRBV21-1
CASSKVPGRVCNQPQHF
TGTGCCAGCAGCAAAGTCCCAGGGAGGGTATGTAATCAGCCCCAGCATTTT
>few|TRBD2|TRBJ2-4|TRBV28
CASSSWTSGRGLGNIQYF
TGTGCCAGCAGTTCCTGGACTAGCGGGCGCGGTTTAGGGAACATTCAGTACTTC
>-|-|TRBJ1-6|TRBV25-1
CASSDSPLHF
TGTGCCAGCAGTGACTCACCCCTCCACTTT
>-|TRBD2|TRBJ2-1|TRBV29-1
CSVPWGLAGNEQFF
TGCAGCGTTCCCTGGGGACTAGCGGGGAATGAGCAGTTCTTC
>-|-|TRBJ1-5|TRBV12-3/TRBV12-4
CASSLWRNQPQHF
TGTGCCAGCAGTTTATGGAGGAATCAGCCCCAGCATTTT